This T cell receptor beta chain stems from a study of T cell repertoires in cytomegalovirus infection. At the level of the study: Public TCR beta signatures were indicative of both CMV infection and a matching HLA type.

There are 15 residues in the CDR3. Germline CDR1 DFQATT, CDR2 SNEGSKA (reference sequence). Trimming took 3 bases from V and 4 from J, leaving 18 bases between them. TCRdb passed the reads through MiXCR, listing each CDR3 protein once. Among about 250,000 distinct CDR3 sequences, more than 15% were seen once, and the ten largest hold 40% to 55%. The sample taken for sequencing was CD8+ T cells from PBMCs. The source is a human donor in good health (CMV status not recorded). Some clones in this sample may be carry-over from other donors' samples. The chain links TRBV20-1 to TRBJ1-2; D is perhaps TRBD1 (6 bases). CDR3 amino acids: CSASNPQGSAYGYTF. The CDR3 DNA sequence: TGCAGTGCTAGTAACCCTCAGGGGTCGGCCTATGGCTACACCTTC.